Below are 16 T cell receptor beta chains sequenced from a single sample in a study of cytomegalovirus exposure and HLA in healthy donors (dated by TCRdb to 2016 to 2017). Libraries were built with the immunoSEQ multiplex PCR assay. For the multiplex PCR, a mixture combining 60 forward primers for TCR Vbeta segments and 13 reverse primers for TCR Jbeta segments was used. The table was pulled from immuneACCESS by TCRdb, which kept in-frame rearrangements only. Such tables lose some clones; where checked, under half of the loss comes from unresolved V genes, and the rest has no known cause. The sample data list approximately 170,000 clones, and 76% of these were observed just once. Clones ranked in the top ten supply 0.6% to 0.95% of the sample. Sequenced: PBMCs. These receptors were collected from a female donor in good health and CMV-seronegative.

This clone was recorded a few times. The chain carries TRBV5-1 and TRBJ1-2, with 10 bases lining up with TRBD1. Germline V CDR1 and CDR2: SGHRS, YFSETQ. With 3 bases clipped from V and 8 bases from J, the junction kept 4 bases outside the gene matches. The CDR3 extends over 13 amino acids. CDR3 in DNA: TGCGCCAGCAGCTCGACAGGGGGCTGGGGCTACACCTTC. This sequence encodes CASSSTGGWGYTF.

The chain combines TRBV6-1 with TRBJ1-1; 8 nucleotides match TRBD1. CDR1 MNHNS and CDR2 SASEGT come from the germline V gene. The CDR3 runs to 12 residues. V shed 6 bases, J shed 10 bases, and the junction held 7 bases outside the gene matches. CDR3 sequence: CASSEQGVVAFF. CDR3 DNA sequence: TGTGCCAGCAGCGAACAGGGGGTGGTAGCTTTCTTT.

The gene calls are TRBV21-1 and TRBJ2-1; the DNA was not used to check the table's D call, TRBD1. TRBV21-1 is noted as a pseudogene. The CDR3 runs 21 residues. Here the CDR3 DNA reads TGTGCCAGCAGCAAATGCCGGGACAGGATACCCGGGACTACGGAATACAATGAGCAGTTCTTC. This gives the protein CASSKCRDRIPGTTEYNEQFF.

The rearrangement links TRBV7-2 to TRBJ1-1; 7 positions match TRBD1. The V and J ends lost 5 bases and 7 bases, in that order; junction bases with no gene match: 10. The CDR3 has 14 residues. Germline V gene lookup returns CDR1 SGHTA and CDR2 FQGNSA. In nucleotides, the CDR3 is TGTGCCAGCAGCCTCCAGGGGGACCTGGGTGAAGCTTTCTTT. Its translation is CASSLQGDLGEAFF.

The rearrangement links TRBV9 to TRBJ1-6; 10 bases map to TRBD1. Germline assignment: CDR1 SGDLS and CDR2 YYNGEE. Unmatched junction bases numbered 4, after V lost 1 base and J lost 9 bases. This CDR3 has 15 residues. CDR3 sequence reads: CASSVMDRGFSPLHF. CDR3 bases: TGTGCCAGCAGCGTAATGGACAGGGGGTTTTCACCCCTCCACTTT.

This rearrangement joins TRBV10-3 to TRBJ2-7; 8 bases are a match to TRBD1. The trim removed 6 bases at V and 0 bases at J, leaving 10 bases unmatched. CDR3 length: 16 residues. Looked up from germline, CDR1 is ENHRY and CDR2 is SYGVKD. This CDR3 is CAIRTSDRELSYEQYF. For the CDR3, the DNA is TGTGCCATCAGAACTTCGGACAGGGAACTCTCCTACGAGCAGTACTTC.

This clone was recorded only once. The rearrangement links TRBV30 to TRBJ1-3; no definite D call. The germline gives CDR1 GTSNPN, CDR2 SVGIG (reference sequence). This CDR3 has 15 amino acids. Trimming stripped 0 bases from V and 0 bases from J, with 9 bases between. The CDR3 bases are TGTGCCTGGAGTGTACAAGCGATCTCTGGAAACACCATATATTTT. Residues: CAWSVQAISGNTIYF.

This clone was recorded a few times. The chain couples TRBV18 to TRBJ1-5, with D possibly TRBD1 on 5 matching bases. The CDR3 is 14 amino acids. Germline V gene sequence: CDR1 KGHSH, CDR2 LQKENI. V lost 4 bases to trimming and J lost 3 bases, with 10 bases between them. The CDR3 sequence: CASSRDSANQPQHF. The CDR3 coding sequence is TGTGCCAGCTCACGAGACAGTGCCAATCAGCCCCAGCATTTT.

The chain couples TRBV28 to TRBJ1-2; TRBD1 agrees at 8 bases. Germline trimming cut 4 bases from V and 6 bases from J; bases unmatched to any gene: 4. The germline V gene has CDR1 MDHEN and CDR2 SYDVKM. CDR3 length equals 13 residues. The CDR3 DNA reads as TGTGCCAGCAGTTCAGGACAGGGTGATGGCTACACCTTC. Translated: CASSSGQGDGYTF.

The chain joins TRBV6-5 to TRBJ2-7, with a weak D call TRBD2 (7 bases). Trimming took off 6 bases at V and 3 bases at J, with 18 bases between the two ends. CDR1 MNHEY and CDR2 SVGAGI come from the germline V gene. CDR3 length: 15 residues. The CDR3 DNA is TGTGCCAGCAGGGAGTGGCGGGGGCTAAGCTACGAGCAGTACTTC. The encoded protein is CASREWRGLSYEQYF.

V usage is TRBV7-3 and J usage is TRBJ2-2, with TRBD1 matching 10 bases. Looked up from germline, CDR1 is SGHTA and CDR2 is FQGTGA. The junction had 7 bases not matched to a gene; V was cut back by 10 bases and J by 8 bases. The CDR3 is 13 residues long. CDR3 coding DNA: TGTGCCACCGGGACAGGGGCGCCTGGGGAGCTGTTTTTT. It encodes CATGTGAPGELFF.

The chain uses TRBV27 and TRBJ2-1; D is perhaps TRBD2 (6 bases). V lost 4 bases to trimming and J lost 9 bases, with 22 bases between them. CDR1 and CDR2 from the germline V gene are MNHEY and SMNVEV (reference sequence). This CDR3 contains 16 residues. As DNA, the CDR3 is TGTGCCAGCAGTTACGCCGGGACTGTACTCGGAGGTGAGCAGTTCTTC. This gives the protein CASSYAGTVLGGEQFF.

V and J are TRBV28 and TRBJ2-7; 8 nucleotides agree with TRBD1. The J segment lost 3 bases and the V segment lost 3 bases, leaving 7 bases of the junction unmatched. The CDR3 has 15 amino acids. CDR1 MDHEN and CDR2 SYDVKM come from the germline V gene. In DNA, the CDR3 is TGTGCCAGCAGTTTCGGACAGGGAGGCAGCTACGAGCAGTACTTC. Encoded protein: CASSFGQGGSYEQYF.

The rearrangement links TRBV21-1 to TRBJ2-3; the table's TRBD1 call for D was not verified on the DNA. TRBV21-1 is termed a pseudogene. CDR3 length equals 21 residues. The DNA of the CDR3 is TGTGCCAGCAGCAAAGCGCTAGGACAGGGGTTTGAAGGGTCTAGCACAGATACGCAGTATTTT. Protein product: CASSKALGQGFEGSSTDTQYF.

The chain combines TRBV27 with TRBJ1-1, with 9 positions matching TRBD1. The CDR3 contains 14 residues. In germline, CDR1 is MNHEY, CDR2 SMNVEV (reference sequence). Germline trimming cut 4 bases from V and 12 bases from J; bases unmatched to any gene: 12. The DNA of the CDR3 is TGTGCCAGCAGTTCCCCCCCGGGACAGGGTTTAACTTTCTTT. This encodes CASSSPPGQGLTFF.

The CDR3 DNA reads TGTGCCAGCAGTACCGGACTAGCGGGAGAATCAGATACGCAGTATTTT. This translates into CASSTGLAGESDTQYF. V gene TRBV6-6 combines with J gene TRBJ2-3, with TRBD2 matching 13 bases. The CDR3 totals 16 residues. Germline loops: CDR1 MNHNY, CDR2 SVGAGI (reference sequence). J lost 4 bases, V lost 5 bases, and 6 bases had no gene match.